This is a list of T cell receptor beta chains from one sample in a study of identical twins. TCRdb recomputed calls from the 5' RACE reads with MiXCR, one row per CDR3 protein. Of about 200,000 distinct CDR3 sequences listed, about 10% are singletons. The sequenced material came from memory T cells sorted from blood. The receptors were sampled from a man between 50 and 59 years old in good health. Each CDR3 is given with its conserved first and last residue. Each record gives: J gene, clone size, D gene, V gene, CDR3 protein, CDR3 DNA. The D gene is left open where the match is weak. Rows may omit the clone size; those that give it use once, few, many or a size class.

J: TRBJ2-5; size: few; D: .; V: TRBV6-5; CDR3: CASSYARNQETQYF; DNA: TGTGCCAGCAGTTACGCCAGGAACCAAGAGACCCAGTACTTC
J: TRBJ2-6; size: many; D: .; V: TRBV6-5; CDR3: CASSYISSSTQPGANVLTF; DNA: TGTGCCAGCAGTTATATATCGTCCTCAACCCAGCCCGGGGCCAACGTCCTGACTTTC
J: TRBJ1-4; size: many; D: .; V: TRBV12-3/TRBV12-4; CDR3: CASSFGNREKLFF; DNA: TGTGCCAGCAGTTTTGGGAATAGGGAAAAACTGTTTTTT
J: TRBJ2-5; size: .; D: TRBD2; V: TRBV2; CDR3: CASSEVVAGDWMGETQYF; DNA: TGTGCCAGCAGTGAAGTAGTAGCGGGGGATTGGATGGGAGAGACCCAGTACTTC
J: TRBJ1-2; size: once; D: .; V: TRBV2; CDR3: CASSALPGYGYTF; DNA: TGTGCCAGCAGTGCACTACCGGGCTATGGCTACACCTTC
J: TRBJ2-3; size: few; D: TRBD2; V: TRBV10-1; CDR3: CASSVSGGASDTQYF; DNA: TGCGCCAGCAGTGTAAGCGGGGGGGCGTCAGATACGCAGTATTTT
J: TRBJ1-1; size: .; D: .; V: TRBV6-2/TRBV6-3; CDR3: CASERGSRWRRDTEAFF; DNA: TGTGCCAGCGAAAGAGGAAGTCGTTGGAGGAGAGACACTGAAGCTTTCTTT
J: TRBJ2-3; size: few; D: TRBD2; V: TRBV6-1; CDR3: CASSDASGRSTDTQYF; DNA: TGTGCCAGCAGTGACGCTAGCGGGAGGAGCACAGATACGCAGTATTTT
J: TRBJ2-3; size: many; D: .; V: TRBV2; CDR3: CASRNRAAGDTQYF; DNA: TGTGCCAGCAGGAACAGGGCTGCAGGAGATACGCAGTATTTT
J: TRBJ2-1; size: many; D: .; V: TRBV6-6; CDR3: CASSYPSSEEQFF; DNA: TGTGCCAGCAGTTACCCTAGTAGTGAGGAGCAGTTCTTC
J: TRBJ2-7; size: .; D: TRBD2; V: TRBV27; CDR3: CASSLREGYEQYF; DNA: TGTGCCAGCAGTCTGCGGGAGGGCTACGAGCAGTACTTC
J: TRBJ2-6; size: many; D: TRBD2; V: TRBV7-9; CDR3: CASSDPSGSVGANVLTF; DNA: TGTGCCAGCAGCGACCCTAGCGGGAGTGTTGGGGCCAACGTCCTGACTTTC
J: TRBJ1-5; size: many; D: .; V: TRBV29-1; CDR3: CSVRWGGYNQPQHF; DNA: TGCAGCGTCCGGTGGGGGGGCTATAATCAGCCCCAGCATTTT
J: TRBJ2-2; size: many; D: TRBD2; V: TRBV19; CDR3: CASQNGGDTGELFF; DNA: TGTGCCAGTCAGAACGGGGGGGACACCGGGGAGCTGTTTTTT
J: TRBJ1-1; size: many; D: .; V: TRBV10-3; CDR3: CAIKDWTGEAFF; DNA: TGTGCCATCAAGGATTGGACGGGGGAAGCTTTCTTT
J: TRBJ1-5; size: .; D: .; V: TRBV6-1; CDR3: CASSGQPLNQPQHF; DNA: TGTGCCAGCAGTGGACAGCCCCTGAATCAGCCCCAGCATTTT